Listed below are T cell receptor beta chains from one sample, sequenced in a study of T cell responses to AZD1222 COVID-19 vaccine. TCRdb keeps only in-frame clones here, not all; method: immunoSEQ multiplex PCR. The top ten clones hold 4.8% of a sample with nearly 110,000 clones, 87% of them seen once. The sample here was peripheral blood, taken 28 days after the second AZD1222 dose. These receptor sequences come from an adult who received the AZD1222 COVID-19 vaccine. Each CDR3 is given without its conserved first and last residue. The D gene is left open where the match is weak.

V gene: TRBV6-6; D gene: -; J gene: TRBJ1-1; CDR3 protein: ASRGGLDGTEAF
V gene: TRBV4-1; D gene: TRBD1; J gene: TRBJ1-4; CDR3 protein: ASSRAGGTNEKLF
V gene: TRBV30; D gene: -; J gene: TRBJ1-2; CDR3 protein: AWTQGYGYT
V gene: TRBV27; D gene: -; J gene: TRBJ1-6; CDR3 protein: ASSPRTGSYNSPLH
V gene: TRBV7-8; D gene: TRBD1; J gene: TRBJ1-5; CDR3 protein: ASSWTGTNQPQH
V gene: TRBV19; D gene: -; J gene: TRBJ1-4; CDR3 protein: ASRAASTNEKLF
V gene: TRBV19; D gene: -; J gene: TRBJ1-6; CDR3 protein: ASSLHRNSPLH
V gene: TRBV7-2; D gene: -; J gene: TRBJ1-1; CDR3 protein: ASSLLTQGAEAF
V gene: TRBV19; D gene: -; J gene: TRBJ1-2; CDR3 protein: ASAYDGANYGYT
V gene: TRBV28; D gene: -; J gene: TRBJ1-1; CDR3 protein: ASGRHTEAF
V gene: TRBV3-1/TRBV3-2; D gene: TRBD1; J gene: TRBJ2-1; CDR3 protein: ASSQGRDRGSYNEQF
V gene: TRBV5-6; D gene: -; J gene: TRBJ2-7; CDR3 protein: ASKGSSYEQY
V gene: TRBV18; D gene: TRBD1; J gene: TRBJ2-2; CDR3 protein: ASSPLPGQGYFGELF
V gene: TRBV6-1; D gene: -; J gene: TRBJ1-4; CDR3 protein: ASSELTAATNEKLF
V gene: TRBV7-9; D gene: TRBD1; J gene: TRBJ1-1; CDR3 protein: ASSLTGSNTEAF
V gene: TRBV27; D gene: -; J gene: TRBJ2-1; CDR3 protein: ASSSGPEQF
V gene: TRBV7-2; D gene: -; J gene: TRBJ1-1; CDR3 protein: ASSYRETEAF